This T cell receptor (beta chain) was observed in a study of CD8+ T cells in alopecia areata. Germline V gives CDR1 SQVTM, CDR2 ANQGSEA. This CDR3 has 14 residues. The V and J ends lost 2 bases and 4 bases respectively, with 12 bases between them. Extracted RNA was reverse transcribed into cDNA, the sequencing template. Profiling relied on immunoSEQ multiplex PCR, and the TCRdb table lists in-frame clones only, not all of them. The data hold tens of thousands of clones, with over 65% observed a single time. The sequence was collected from a human donor with alopecia areata. Specimen: NKG2D-low CD8+ T cells sorted from blood. The rearrangement uses TRBV29-1 and TRBJ2-1; D perhaps matches TRBD1 (5 bases). In nucleotides, the CDR3 is TGCAGCGTTGAAAGTGACAGAGTTTACAATGAGCAGTTCTTC. Amino acid sequence: CSVESDRVYNEQFF.